The T cell receptor (beta chain) described here comes from a study of monozygotic twins with inflammatory bowel disease. During cDNA synthesis, UMIs that each contained a 6-nucleotide sample barcode were added by means of template switching. TCRdb re-called the 5' RACE reads; every CDR3 protein appears as one record, without DNA. The data show approximately 120,000 distinct CDR3 sequences, and the top ten clones hold roughly 12%. The CDR3 is 13 residues long. Germline CDR1 is SGHAT and CDR2 is FQNNGV. Study results and limitations: No distinction between different T cell subtypes was possible. Other individuals had fewer clonotypes in common with IBD patients than with healthy twins, especially with disease activity.

Regarding this clonotype: Its cognate antigen is unknown.

The specimen was blood. The V and J genes are TRBV11-2 and TRBJ1-2; no DNA is available, so the TRBD1 call from TCRdb remains unchecked. The clonotype originates from a human donor with ulcerative colitis or Crohn's disease, or a healthy co-twin of an affected twin (not recorded which). CDR3 region: CASSLMGARGYTF.